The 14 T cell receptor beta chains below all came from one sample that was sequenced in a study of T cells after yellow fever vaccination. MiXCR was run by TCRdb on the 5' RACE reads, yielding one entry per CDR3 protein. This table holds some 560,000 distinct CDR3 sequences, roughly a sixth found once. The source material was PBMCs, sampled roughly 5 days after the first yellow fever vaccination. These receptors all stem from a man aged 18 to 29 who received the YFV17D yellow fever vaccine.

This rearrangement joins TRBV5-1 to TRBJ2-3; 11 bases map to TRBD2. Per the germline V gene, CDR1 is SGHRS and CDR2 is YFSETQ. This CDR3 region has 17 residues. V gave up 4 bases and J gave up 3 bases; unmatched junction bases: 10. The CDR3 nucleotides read TGCGCCAGCAGCAGGGCGGGGGCTAGCGGGGGGACAGATACGCAGTATTTT. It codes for CASSRAGASGGTDTQYF.

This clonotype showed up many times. CDR3 DNA sequence: TGCAGTGCTAGAGATCTACATACCGACAGATATGGCTACACCTTC. Translated: CSARDLHTDRYGYTF. This chain connects TRBV20-1 to TRBJ1-2, with D perhaps TRBD1 (5 bases). V was clipped by 0 bases and J by 5 bases, with 16 bases between them. Germline CDR1 and CDR2: DFQATT and SNEGSKA (reference sequence). The CDR3 runs 15 residues.

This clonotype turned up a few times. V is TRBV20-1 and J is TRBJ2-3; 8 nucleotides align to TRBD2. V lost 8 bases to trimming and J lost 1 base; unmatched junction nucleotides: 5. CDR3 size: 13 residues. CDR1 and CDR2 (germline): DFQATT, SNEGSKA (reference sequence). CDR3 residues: CSFSGIGTDTQYF. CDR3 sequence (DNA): TGCAGTTTTAGCGGGATTGGCACAGATACGCAGTATTTT.

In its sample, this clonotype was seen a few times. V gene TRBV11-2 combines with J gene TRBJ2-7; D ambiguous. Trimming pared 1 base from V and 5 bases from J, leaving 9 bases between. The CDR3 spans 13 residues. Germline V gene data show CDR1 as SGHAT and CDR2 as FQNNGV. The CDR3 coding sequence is TGTGCCAGCAGCTTAGGCCTTGATAACGAGCAGTACGTC. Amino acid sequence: CASSLGLDNEQYV.

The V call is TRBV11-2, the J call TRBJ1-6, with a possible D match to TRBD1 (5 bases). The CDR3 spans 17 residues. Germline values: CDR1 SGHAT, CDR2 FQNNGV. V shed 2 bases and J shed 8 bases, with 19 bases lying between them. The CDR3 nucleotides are TGTGCCAGCAGCTTATATAATATGGGGGGAAGGGATTCACCCCTCCACTTT. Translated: CASSLYNMGGRDSPLHF. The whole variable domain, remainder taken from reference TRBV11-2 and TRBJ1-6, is EAGVAQSPRYKIIEKRQSVAFWCNPISGHATLYWYQQILGQGPKLLIQFQNNGVVDDSQLPKDRFSAERLKGVDSTLKIQPAKLEDSAVYLCASSLYNMGGRDSPLHFGNGTRLTVT.

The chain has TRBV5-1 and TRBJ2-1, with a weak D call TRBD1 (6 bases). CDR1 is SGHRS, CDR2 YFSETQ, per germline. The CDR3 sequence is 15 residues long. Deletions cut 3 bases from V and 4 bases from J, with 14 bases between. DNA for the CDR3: TGCGCCAGCAGCTACACTCAGGGGCCTTACAATGAGCAGTTCTTC. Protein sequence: CASSYTQGPYNEQFF. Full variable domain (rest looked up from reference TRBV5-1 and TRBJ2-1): KAGVTQTPRYLIKTRGQQVTLSCSPISGHRSVSWYQQTPGQGLQFLFEYFSETQRNKGNFPGRFSGRQFSNSRSEMNVSTLELGDSALYLCASSYTQGPYNEQFFGPGTRLTVL.

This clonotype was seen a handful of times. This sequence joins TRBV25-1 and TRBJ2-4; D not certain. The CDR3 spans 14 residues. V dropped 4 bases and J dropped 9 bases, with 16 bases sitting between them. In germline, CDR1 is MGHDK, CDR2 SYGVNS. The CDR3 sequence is CASSALGNPSIQYF. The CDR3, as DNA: TGTGCCAGCAGTGCCCTGGGGAATCCAAGCATTCAGTACTTC.

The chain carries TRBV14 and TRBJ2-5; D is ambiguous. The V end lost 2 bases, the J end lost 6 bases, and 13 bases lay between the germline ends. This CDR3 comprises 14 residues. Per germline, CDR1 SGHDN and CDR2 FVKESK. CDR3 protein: CASSQIDNLQTQYF. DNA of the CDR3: TGTGCCAGCAGCCAAATAGACAACCTCCAGACCCAGTACTTC.

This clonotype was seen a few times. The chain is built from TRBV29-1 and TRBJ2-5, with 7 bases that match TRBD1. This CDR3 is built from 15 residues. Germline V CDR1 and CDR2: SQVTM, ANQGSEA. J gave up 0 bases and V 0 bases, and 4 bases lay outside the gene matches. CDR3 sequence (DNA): TGCAGCGTTGAAGAACAGGGGACGTACCAAGAGACCCAGTACTTC. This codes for CSVEEQGTYQETQYF.

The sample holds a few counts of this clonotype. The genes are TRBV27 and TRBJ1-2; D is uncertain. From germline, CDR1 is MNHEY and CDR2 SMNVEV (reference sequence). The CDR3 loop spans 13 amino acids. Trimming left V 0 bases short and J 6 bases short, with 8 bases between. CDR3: CASSLSLLDGYTF. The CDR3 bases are TGTGCCAGCAGTTTATCACTCTTAGATGGCTACACCTTC.

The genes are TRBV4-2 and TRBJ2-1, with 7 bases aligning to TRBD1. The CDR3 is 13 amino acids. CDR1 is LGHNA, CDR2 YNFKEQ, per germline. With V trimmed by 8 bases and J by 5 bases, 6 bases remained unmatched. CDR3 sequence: CASATGTDNEQFF. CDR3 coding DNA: TGTGCCAGCGCGACAGGGACGGACAATGAGCAGTTCTTC.

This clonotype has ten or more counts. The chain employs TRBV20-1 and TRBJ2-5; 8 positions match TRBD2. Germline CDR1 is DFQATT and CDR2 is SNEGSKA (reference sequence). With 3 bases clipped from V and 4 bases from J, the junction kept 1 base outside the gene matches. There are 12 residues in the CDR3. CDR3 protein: CSASLAGETQYF. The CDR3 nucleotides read TGCAGTGCTAGCCTAGCGGGAGAGACCCAGTACTTC.

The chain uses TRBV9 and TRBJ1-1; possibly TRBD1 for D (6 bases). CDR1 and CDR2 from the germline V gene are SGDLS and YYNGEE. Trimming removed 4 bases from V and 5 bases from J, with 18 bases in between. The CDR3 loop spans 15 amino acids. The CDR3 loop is CASSSEGGPWTEAFF. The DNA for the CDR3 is TGTGCCAGCAGCTCTGAGGGGGGGCCGTGGACTGAAGCTTTCTTT.

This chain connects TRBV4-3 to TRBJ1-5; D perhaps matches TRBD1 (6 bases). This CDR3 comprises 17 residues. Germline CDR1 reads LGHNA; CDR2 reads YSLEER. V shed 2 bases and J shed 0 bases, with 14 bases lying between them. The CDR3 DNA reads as TGCGCCAGCAGCCAATCCTTGGGGGCAGATAGCAATCAGCCCCAGCATTTT. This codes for CASSQSLGADSNQPQHF.